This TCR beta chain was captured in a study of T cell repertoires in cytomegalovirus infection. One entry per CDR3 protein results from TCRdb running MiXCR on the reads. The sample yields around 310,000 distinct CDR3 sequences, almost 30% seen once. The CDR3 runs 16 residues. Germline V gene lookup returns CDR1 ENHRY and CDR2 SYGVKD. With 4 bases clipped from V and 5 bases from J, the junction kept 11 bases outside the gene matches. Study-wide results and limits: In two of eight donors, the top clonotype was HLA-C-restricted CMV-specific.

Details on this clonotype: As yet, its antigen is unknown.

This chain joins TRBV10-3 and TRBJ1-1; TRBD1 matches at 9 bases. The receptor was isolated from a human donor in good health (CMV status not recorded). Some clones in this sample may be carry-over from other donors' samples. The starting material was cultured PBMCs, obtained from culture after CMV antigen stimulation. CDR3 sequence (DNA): TGTGCCATCAGTGGAAACGCGGGACAGGGAGGTACTGAAGCTTTCTTT. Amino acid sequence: CAISGNAGQGGTEAFF.